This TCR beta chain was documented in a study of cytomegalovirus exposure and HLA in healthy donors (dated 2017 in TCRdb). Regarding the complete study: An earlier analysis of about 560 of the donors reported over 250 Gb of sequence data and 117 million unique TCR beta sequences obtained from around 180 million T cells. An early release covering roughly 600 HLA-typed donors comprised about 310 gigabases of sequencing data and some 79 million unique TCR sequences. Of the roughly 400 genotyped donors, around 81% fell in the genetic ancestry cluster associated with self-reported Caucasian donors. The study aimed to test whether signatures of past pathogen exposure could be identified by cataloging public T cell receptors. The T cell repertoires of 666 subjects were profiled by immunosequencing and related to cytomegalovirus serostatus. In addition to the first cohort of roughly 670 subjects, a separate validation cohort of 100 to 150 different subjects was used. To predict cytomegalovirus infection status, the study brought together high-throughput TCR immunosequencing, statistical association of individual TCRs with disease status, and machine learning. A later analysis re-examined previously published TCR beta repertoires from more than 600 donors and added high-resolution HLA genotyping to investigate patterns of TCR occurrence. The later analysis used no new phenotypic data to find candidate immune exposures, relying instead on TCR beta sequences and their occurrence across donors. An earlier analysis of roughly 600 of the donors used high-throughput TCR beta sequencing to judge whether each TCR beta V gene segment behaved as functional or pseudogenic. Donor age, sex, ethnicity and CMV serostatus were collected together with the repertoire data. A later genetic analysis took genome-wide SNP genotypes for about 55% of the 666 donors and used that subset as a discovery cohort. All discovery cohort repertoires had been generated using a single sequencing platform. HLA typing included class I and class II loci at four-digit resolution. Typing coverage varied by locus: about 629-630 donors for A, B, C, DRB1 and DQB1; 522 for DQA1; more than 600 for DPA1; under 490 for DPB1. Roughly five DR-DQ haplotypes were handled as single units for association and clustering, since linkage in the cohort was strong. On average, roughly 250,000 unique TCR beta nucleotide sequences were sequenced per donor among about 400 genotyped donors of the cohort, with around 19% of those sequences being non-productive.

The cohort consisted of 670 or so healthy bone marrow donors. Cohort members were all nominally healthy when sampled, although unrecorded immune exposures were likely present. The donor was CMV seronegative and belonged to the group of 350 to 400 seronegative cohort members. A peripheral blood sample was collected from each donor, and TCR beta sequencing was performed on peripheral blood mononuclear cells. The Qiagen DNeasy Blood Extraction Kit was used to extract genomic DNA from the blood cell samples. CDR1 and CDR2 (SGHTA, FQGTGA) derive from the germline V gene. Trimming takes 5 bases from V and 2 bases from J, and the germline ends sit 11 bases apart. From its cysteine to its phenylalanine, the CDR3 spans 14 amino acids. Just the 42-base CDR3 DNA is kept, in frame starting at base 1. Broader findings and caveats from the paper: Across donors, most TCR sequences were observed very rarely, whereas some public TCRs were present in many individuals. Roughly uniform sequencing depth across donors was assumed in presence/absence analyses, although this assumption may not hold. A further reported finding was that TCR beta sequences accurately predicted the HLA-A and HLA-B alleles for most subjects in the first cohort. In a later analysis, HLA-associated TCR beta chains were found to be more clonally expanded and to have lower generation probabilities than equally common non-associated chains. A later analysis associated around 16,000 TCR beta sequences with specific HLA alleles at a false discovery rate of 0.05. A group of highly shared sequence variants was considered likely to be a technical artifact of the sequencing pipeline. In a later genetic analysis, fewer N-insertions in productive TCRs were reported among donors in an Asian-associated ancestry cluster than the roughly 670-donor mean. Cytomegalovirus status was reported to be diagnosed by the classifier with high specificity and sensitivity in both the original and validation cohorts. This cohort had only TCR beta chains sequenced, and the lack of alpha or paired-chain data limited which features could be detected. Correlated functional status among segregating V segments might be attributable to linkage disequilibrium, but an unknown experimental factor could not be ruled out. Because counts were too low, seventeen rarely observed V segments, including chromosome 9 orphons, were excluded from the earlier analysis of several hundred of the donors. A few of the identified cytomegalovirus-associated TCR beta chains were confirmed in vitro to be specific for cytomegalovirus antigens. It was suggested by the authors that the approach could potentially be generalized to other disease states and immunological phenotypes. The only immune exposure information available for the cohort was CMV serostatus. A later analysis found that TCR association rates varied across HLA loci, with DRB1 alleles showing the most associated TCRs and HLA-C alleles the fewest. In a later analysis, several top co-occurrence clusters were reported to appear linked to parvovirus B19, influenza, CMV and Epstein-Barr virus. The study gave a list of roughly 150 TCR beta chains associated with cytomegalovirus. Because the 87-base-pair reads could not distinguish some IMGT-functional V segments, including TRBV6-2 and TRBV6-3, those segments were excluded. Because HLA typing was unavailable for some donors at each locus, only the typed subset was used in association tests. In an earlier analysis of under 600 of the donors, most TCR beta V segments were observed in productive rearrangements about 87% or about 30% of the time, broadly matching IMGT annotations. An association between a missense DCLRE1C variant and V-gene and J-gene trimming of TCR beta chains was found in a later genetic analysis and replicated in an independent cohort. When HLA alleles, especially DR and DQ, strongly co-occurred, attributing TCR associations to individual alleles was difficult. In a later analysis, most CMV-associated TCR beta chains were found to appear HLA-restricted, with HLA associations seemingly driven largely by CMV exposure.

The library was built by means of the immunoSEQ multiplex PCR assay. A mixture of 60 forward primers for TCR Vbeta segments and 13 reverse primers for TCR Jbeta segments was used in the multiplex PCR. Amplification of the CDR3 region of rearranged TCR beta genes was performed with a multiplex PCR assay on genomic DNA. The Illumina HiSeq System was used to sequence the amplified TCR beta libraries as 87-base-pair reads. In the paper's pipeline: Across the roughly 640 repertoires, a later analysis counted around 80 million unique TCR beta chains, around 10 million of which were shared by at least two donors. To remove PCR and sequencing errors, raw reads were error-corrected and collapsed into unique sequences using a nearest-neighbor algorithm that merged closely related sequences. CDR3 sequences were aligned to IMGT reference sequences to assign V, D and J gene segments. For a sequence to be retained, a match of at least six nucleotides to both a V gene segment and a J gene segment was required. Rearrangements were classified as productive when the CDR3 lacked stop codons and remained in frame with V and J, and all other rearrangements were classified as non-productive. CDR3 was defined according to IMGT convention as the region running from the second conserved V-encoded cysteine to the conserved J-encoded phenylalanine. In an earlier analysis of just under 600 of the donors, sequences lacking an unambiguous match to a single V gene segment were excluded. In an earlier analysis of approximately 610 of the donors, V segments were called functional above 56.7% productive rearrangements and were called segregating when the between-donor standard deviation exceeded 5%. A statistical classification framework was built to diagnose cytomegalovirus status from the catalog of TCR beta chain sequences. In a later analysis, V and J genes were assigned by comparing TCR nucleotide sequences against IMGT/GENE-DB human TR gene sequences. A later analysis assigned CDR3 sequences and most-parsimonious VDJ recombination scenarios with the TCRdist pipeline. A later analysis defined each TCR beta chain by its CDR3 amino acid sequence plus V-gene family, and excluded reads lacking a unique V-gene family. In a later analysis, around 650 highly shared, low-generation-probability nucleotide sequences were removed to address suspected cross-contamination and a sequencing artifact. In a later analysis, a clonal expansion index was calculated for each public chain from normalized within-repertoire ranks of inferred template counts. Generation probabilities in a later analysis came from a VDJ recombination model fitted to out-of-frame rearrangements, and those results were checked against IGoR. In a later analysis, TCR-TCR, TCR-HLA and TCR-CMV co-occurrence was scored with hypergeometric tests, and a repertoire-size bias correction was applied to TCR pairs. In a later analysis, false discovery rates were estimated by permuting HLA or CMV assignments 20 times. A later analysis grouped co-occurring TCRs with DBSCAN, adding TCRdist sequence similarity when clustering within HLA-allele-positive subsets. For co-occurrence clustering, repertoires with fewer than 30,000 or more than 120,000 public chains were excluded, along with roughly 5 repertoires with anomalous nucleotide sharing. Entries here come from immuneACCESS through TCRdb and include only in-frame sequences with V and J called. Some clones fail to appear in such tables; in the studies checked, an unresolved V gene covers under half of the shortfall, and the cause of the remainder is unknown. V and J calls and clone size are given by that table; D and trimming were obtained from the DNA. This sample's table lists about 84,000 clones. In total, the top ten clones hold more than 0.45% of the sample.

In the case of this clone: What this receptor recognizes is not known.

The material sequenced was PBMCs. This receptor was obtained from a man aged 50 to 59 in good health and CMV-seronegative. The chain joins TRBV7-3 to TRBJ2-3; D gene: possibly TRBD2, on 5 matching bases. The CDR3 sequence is CASSLGLFTDTQYF. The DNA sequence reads TGTGCCAGCAGCCTCGGACTTTTCACAGATACGCAGTATTTT.